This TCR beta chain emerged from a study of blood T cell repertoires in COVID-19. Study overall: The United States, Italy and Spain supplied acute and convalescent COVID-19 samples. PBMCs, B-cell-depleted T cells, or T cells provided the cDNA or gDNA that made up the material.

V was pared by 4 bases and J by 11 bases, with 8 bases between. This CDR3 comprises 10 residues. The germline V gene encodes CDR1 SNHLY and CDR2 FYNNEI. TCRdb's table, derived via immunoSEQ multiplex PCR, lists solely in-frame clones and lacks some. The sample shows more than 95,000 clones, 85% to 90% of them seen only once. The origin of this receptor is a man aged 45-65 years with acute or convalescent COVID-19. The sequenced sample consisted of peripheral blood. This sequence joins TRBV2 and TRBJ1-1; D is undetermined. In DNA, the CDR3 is TGTGCCAGCAGTGCCCTCTTGGCTTTCTTT. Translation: CASSALLAFF.